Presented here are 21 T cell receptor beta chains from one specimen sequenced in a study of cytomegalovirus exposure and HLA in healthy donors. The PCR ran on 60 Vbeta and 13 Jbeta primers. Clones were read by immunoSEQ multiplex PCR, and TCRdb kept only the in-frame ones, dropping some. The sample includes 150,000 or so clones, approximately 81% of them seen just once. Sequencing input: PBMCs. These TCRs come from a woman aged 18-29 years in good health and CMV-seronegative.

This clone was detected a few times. The CDR3 reads CATRGASNQPQHF. CDR3 nucleotide sequence: TGTGCCACCAGGGGGGCCAGCAATCAGCCCCAGCATTTT. The V gene is TRBV15, the J gene TRBJ1-5; the D gene is possibly TRBD1 (6 bases). V was shortened by 6 bases and J by 1 base, with 7 bases between the two germline ends. Germline CDR1 reads LNHNV; CDR2 reads YYDKDF (reference sequence). The CDR3 contains 13 residues.

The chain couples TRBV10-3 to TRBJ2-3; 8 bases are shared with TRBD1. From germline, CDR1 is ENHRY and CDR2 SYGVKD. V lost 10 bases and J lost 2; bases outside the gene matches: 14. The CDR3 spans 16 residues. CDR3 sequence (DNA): TGTGCCACGAGCAGTGGCAGGGGGCCCCTCACAGATACGCAGTATTTT. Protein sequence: CATSSGRGPLTDTQYF.

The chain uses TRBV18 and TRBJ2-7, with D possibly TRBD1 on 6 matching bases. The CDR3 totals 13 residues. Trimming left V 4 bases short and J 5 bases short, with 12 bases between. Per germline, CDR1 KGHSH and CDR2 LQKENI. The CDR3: CASSLQGWHEQYF. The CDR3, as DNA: TGTGCCAGCTCACTACAGGGTTGGCACGAGCAGTACTTC.

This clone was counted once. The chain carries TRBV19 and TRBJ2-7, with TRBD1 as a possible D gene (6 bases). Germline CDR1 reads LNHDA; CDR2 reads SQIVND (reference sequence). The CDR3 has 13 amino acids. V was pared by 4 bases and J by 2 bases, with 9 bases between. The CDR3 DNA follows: TGTGCCAGTAGTAGGACAGCTACCTACGAGCAGTACTTC. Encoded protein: CASSRTATYEQYF.

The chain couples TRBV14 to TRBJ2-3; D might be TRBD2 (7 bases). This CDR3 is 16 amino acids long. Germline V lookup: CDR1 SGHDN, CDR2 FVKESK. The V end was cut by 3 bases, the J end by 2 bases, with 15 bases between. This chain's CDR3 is CASSHWRGGPTDTQYF. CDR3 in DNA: TGTGCCAGCAGCCACTGGAGGGGGGGGCCCACAGATACGCAGTATTTT.

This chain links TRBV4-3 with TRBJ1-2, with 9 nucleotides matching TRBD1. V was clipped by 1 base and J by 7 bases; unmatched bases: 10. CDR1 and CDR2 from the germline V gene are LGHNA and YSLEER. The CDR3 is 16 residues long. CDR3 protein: CASSQAPGQGIAGYTF. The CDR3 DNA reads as TGCGCCAGCAGCCAAGCCCCGGGACAGGGTATCGCTGGCTACACCTTC.

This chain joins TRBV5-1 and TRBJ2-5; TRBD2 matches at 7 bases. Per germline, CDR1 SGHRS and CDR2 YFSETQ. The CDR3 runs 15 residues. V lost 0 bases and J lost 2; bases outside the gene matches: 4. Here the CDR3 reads CASSLGHSGQETQYF. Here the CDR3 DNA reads TGCGCCAGCAGCTTGGGACATAGCGGGCAAGAGACCCAGTACTTC.

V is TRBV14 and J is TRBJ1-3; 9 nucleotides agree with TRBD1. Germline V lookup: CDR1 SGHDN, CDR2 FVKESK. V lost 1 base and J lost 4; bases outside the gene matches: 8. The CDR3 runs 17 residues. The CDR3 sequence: CASSQVYRGRRGNTIYF. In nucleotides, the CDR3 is TGTGCCAGCAGCCAAGTCTACAGGGGGCGGAGAGGAAACACCATATATTTT.

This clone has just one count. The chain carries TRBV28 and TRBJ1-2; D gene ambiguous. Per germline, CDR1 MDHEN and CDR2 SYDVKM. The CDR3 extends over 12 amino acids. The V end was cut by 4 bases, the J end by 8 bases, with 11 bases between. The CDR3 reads CASSWARVGYTF. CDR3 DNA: TGTGCCAGCAGTTGGGCGCGTGTCGGCTACACCTTC.

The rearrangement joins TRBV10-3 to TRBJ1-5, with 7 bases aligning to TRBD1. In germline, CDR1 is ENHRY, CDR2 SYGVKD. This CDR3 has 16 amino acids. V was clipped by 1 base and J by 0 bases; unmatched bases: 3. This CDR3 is CAISEFGQASNQPQHF. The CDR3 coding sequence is TGTGCCATCAGTGAGTTCGGACAGGCTAGCAATCAGCCCCAGCATTTT.

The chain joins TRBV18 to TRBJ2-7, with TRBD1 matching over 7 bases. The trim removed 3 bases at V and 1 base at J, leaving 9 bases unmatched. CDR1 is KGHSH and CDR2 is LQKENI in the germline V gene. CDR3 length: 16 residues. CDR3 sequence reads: CASSPGIGQVSYEQYF. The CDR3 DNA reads TGTGCCAGCTCACCGGGGATAGGACAGGTGTCCTACGAGCAGTACTTC.

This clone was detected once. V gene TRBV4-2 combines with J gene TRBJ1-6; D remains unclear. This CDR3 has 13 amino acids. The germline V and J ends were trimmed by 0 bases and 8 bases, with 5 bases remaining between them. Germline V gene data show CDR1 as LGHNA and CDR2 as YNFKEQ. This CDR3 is CASSQDGYSPLHF. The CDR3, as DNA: TGTGCCAGCAGCCAAGACGGGTATTCACCCCTCCACTTT.

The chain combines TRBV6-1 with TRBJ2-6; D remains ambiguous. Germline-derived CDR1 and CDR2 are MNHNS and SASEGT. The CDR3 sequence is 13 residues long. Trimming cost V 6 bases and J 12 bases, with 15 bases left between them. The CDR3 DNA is TGTGCCAGCAGAGAGCCGCCCAACGGCGTCCTGACTTTC. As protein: CASREPPNGVLTF.

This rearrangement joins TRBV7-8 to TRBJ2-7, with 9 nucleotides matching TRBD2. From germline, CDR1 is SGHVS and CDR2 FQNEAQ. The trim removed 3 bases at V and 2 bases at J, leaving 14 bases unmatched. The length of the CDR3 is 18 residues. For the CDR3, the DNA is TGTGCCAGCAGCTTCGCCTTGGCGATGGCTAGCGGGACCTACGAGCAGTACTTC. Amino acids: CASSFALAMASGTYEQYF.

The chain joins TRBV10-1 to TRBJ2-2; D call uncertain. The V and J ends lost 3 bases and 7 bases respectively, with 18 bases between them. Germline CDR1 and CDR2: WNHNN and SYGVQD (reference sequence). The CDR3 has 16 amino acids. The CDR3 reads CASSESTGPSGGELFF. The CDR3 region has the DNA TGCGCCAGCAGTGAATCTACCGGCCCCTCAGGCGGGGAGCTGTTTTTT.

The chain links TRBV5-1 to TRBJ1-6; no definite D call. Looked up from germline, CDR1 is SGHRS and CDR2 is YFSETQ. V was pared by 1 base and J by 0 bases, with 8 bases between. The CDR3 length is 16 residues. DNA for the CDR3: TGCGCCAGCAGCTTGACACAGAGCTCCTATAATTCACCCCTCCACTTT. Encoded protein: CASSLTQSSYNSPLHF.

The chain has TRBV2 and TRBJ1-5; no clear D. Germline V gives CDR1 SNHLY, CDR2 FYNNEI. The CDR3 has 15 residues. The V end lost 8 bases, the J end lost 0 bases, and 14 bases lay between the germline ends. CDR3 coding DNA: TGTGCCAGCGGCGGGAGAGTTGATAGCAATCAGCCCCAGCATTTT. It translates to CASGGRVDSNQPQHF.

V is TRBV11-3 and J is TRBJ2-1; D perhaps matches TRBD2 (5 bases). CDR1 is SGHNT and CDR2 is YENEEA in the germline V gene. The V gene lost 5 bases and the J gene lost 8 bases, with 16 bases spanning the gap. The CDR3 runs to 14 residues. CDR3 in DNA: TGTGCCAGCAGCACCCAGTCTAGCAACCATGAGCAGTTCTTC. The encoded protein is CASSTQSSNHEQFF.

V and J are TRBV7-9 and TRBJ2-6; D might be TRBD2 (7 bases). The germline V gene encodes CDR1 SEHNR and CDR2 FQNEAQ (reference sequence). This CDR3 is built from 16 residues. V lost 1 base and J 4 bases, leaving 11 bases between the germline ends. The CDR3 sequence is CASSLVGGRGANVLTF. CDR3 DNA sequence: TGTGCCAGCAGCTTAGTGGGGGGGCGAGGGGCCAACGTCCTGACTTTC.

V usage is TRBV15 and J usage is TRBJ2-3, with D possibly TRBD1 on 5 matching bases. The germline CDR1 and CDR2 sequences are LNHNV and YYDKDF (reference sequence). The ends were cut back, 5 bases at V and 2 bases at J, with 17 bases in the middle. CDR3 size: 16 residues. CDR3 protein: CATSPTRAPITDTQYF. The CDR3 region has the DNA TGTGCCACCAGCCCTACCAGGGCGCCTATCACAGATACGCAGTATTTT.

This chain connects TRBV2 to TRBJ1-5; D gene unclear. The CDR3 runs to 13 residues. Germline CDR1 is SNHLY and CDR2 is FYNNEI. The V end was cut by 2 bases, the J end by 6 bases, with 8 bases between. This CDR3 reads CASSEFRGQPQHF. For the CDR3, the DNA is TGTGCCAGCAGTGAATTTCGGGGTCAGCCCCAGCATTTT.